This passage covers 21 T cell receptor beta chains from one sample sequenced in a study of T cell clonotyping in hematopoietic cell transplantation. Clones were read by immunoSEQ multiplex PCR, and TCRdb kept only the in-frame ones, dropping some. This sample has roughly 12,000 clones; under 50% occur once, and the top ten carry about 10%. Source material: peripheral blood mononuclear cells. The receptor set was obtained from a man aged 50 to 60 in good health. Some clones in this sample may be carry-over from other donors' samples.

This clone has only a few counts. CDR3 nucleotide sequence: TGTGCCAGCGGGGCGGGGACTGAAGCTTTCTTT. As protein: CASGAGTEAFF. V is TRBV5-4 and J is TRBJ1-1, with D perhaps matching TRBD1 (5 bases). The CDR3 consists of 11 residues. Germline V gene data show CDR1 as SGHNT and CDR2 as YYREEE (reference sequence). Trimming stripped 7 bases from V and 5 bases from J, with 9 bases between.

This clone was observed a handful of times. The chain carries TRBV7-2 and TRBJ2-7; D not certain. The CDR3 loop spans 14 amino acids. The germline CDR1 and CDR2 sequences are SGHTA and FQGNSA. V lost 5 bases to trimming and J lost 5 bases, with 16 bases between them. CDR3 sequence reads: CASSRLKGWNEQYF. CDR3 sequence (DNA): TGTGCCAGCAGCCGCTTGAAAGGGTGGAACGAGCAGTACTTC. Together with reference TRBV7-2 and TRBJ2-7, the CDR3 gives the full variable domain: GAGVSQSPSNKVTEKGKDVELRCDPISGHTALYWYRQSLGQGLEFLIYFQGNSAPDKSGLPSDRFSAERTGGSVSTLTIQRTQQEDSAVYLCASSRLKGWNEQYFGPGTRLTVT.

The CDR3 DNA is TGCAGCGTTTCCCATTGGGGAGGCCCGACTGCCTACGAGCAGTACTTC. Translation gives CSVSHWGGPTAYEQYF. The chain combines TRBV29-1 with TRBJ2-7, with D maybe TRBD2 (6 bases). This CDR3 is 16 amino acids long. With 5 bases removed from V and 2 bases from J, the gap between germline ends came to 22 bases. CDR1 and CDR2 (germline): SQVTM, ANQGSEA.

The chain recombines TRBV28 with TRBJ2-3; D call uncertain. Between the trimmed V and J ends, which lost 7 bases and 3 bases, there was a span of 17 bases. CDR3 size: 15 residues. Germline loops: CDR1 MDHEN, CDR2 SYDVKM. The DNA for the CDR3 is TGTGCCAGCACCCCCAGCCTTGCTAGGACAGATACGCAGTATTTT. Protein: CASTPSLARTDTQYF.

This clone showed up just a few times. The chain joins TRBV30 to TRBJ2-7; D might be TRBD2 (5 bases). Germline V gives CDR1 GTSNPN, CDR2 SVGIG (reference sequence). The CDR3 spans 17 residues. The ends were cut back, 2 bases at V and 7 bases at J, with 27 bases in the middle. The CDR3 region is CAWSIARVRGFAVEQYF. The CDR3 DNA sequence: TGTGCCTGGAGTATAGCGCGCGTTCGGGGATTTGCGGTGGAGCAGTACTTC.

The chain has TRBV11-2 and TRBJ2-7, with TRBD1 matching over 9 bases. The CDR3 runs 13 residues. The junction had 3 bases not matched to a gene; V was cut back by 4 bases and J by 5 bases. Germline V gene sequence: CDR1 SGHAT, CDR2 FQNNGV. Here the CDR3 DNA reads TGTGCCAGCAGCTCGGACAGGGGCCACGAGCAGTACTTC. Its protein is CASSSDRGHEQYF.

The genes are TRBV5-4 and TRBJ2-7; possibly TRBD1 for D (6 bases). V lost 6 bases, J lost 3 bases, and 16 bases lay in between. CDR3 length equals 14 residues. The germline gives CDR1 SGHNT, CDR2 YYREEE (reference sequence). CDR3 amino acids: CASTNRDKIYEQYF. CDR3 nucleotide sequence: TGTGCCAGCACCAATCGGGACAAGATCTACGAGCAGTACTTC.

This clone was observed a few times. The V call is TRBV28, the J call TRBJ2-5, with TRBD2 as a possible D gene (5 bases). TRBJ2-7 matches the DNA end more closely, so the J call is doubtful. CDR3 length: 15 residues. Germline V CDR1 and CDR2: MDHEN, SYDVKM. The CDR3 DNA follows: TGTGCCAGCAGTTTACGAGGGAACGCCGGCTACGAGCAGTACTTC. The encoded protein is CASSLRGNAGYEQYF.

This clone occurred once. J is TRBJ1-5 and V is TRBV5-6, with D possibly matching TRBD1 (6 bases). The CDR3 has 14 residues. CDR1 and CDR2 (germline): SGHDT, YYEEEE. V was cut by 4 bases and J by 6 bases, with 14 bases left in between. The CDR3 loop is CASSRGTNFQPQHF. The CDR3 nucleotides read TGTGCCAGCAGCAGGGGGACAAACTTTCAGCCCCAGCATTTT.

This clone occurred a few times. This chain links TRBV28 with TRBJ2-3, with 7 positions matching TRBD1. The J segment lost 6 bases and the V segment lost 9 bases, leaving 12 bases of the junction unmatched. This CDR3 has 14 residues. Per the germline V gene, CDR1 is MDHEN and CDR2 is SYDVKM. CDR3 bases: TGTGCCAGTCACAGCAGGGGGAATGGCGATACGCAGTATTTT. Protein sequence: CASHSRGNGDTQYF.

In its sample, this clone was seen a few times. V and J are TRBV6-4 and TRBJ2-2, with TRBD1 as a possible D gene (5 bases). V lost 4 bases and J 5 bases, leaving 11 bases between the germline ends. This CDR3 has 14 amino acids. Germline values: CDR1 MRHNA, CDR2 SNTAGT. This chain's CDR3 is CASSAAPGTGELFF. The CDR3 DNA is TGTGCCAGCAGTGCCGCTCCAGGGACCGGGGAGCTGTTTTTT.

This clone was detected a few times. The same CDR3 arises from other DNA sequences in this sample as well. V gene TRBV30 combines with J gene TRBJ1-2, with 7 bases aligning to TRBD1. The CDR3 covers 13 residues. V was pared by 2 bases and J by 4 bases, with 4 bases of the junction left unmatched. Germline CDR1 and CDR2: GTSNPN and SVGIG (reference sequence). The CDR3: CAWSRDRPYGYTF. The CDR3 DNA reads TGTGCCTGGAGTCGGGACAGACCCTATGGCTACACCTTC.

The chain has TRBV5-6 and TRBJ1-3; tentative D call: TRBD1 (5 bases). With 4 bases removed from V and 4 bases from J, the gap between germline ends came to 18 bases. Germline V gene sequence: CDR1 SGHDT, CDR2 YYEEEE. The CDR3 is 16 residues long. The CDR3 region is CASSTPGPLGGNTIYF. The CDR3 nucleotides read TGTGCCAGCAGCACACCGGGACCTTTAGGAGGAAACACCATATATTTT.

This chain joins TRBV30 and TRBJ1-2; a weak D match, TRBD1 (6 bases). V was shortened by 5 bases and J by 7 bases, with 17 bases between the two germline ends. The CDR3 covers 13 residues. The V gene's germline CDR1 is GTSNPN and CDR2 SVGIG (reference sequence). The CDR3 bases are TGTGCCTGGGGTAGAACAGGGCGCGGTGGCTACACCTTC. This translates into CAWGRTGRGGYTF. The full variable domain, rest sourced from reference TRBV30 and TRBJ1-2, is SQTIHQWPATLVQPVGSPLSLECTVEGTSNPNLYWYRQAAGRGLQLLFYSVGIGQISSEVPQNLSASRPQDRQFILSSKKLLLSDSGFYLCAWGRTGRGGYTFGSGTRLTVV.

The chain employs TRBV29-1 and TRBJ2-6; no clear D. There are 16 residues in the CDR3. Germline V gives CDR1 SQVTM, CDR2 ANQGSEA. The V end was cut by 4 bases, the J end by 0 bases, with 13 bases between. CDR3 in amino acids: CSVVALTLSGANVLTF. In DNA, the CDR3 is TGCAGCGTTGTGGCCCTCACCCTCTCTGGGGCCAACGTCCTGACTTTC.

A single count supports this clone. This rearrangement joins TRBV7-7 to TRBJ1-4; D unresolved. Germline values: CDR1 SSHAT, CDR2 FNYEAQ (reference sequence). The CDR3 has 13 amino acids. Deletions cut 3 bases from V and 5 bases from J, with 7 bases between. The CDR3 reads CASSFSENEKLFF. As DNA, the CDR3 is TGTGCCAGCAGCTTCTCCGAAAATGAAAAACTGTTTTTT.

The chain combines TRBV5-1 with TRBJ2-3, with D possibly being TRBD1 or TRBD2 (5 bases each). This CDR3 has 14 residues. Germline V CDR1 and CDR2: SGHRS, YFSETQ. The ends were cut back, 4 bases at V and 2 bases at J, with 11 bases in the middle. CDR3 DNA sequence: TGCGCCAGCAGCCCAGGGACCCTCACAGATACGCAGTATTTT. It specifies CASSPGTLTDTQYF.

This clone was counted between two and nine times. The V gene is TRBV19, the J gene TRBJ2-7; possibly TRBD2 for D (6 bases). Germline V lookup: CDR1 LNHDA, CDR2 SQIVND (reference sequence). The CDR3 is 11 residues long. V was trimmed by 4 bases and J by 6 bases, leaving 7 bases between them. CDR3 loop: CASSRGVEQYF. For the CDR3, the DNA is TGTGCCAGTAGTAGGGGGGTCGAGCAGTACTTC.

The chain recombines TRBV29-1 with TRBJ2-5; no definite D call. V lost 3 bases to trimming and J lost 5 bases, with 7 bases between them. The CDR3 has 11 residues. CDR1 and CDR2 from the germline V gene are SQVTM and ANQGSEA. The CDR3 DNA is TGCAGCGTTGATTGGCTGGAGACCCAGTACTTC. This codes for CSVDWLETQYF.

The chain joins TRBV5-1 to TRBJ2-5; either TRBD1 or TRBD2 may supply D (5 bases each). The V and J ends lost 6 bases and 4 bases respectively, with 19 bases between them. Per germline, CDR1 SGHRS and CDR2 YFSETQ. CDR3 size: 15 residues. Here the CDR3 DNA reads TGCGCCAGCACCCTGGGCCAAACAGGAGGAGAGACCCAGTACTTC. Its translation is CASTLGQTGGETQYF.

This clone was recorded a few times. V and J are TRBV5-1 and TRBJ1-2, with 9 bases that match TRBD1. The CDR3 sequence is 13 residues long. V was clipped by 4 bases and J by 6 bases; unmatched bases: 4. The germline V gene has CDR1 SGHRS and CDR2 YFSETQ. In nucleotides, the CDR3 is TGCGCCAGCAGCCCGGGGGACAGGGATGGCTACACCTTC. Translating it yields CASSPGDRDGYTF.